The 24 T cell receptor beta chains below were found in one sample sequenced in a study of blood T cell repertoires in COVID-19. Here immunoSEQ multiplex PCR was the method, and the copy in TCRdb shows in-frame clones only, minus some. The sample carries a few hundred thousand clones, 75% to 90% recorded once. The specimen sequenced was peripheral blood. All receptors come from a woman in her thirties or forties who had recovered from COVID-19.

The chain couples TRBV28 to TRBJ2-1; 7 bases line up with TRBD2. Germline lookup yields CDR1 MDHEN and CDR2 SYDVKM. With 4 bases clipped from V and 5 bases from J, the junction kept 8 bases outside the gene matches. The CDR3 consists of 15 residues. In DNA, the CDR3 is TGTGCCAGCAGTTCGCCCAGTAGCGGGCACAATGAGCAGTTCTTC. Amino acids: CASSSPSSGHNEQFF.

The chain combines TRBV27 with TRBJ2-5; the match to TRBD1 covers 10 bases. Germline CDR1 reads MNHEY; CDR2 reads SMNVEV (reference sequence). This CDR3 has 16 residues. With 6 bases clipped from V and 1 base from J, the junction kept 8 bases outside the gene matches. The CDR3 loop reads CASSRTGQGSQETQYF. The CDR3 nucleotides read TGTGCCAGCAGCCGAACGGGACAGGGGAGCCAAGAGACCCAGTACTTC.

The rearrangement links TRBV9 to TRBJ1-1; 7 nucleotides line up with TRBD1. CDR3 length: 14 amino acids. The germline V gene has CDR1 SGDLS and CDR2 YYNGEE. Germline trimming cut 4 bases from V and 4 bases from J; bases unmatched to any gene: 7. The CDR3 is CASSPLTGPTEAFF. In DNA form, the CDR3 reads TGTGCCAGCAGCCCGTTGACAGGGCCCACTGAAGCTTTCTTT.

Written as DNA, the CDR3 is TGTGCCTCGTACATGGGCGCGTGGGGCTACACCTTC. It translates to CASYMGAWGYTF. The chain joins TRBV24-1 to TRBJ1-2; D is unresolved. Trimming removed 12 bases from V and 8 bases from J, with 18 bases in between. The CDR3 sequence is 12 residues long. The germline CDR1 and CDR2 sequences are KGHDR and SFDVKD.

The rearrangement links TRBV7-9 to TRBJ2-2, with D maybe TRBD1 (6 bases). Trimming took off 5 bases at V and 1 base at J, with 14 bases between the two ends. This CDR3 contains 16 residues. Germline V gene sequence: CDR1 SEHNR, CDR2 FQNEAQ (reference sequence). CDR3 coding DNA: TGTGCCAGCAGCGCCGGACAGTCTCGGAACACCGGGGAGCTGTTTTTT. Translating gives CASSAGQSRNTGELFF.

The rearrangement joins TRBV5-5 to TRBJ2-5; TRBD2 matches 9 bases. After removal of 4 bases from V and 3 bases from J, the junction contained 7 bases not matched to a gene. Germline V CDR1 and CDR2: SGHKS, YYEKEE (reference sequence). The CDR3 length is 15 residues. CDR3 sequence (DNA): TGTGCCAGCAGCGCCCCGGGACTAGCTGAAGAGACCCAGTACTTC. It encodes CASSAPGLAEETQYF.

The count of this clone is one. The V gene is TRBV6-2 or TRBV6-3, the J gene TRBJ2-7, with 10 bases aligning to TRBD2. Germline CDR1 and CDR2: MNHEY and SVGEGT. With V trimmed by 4 bases and J by 3 bases, 3 bases remained unmatched. CDR3 length: 14 amino acids. CDR3 residues: CASSSRTSGYEQYF. CDR3 bases: TGTGCCAGCAGTTCCAGGACTAGCGGCTACGAGCAGTACTTC.

This clone was found a few times. This chain links TRBV5-1 with TRBJ2-7; D is uncertain. The V and J ends lost 0 bases and 4 bases respectively, with 17 bases between them. The CDR3 consists of 16 residues. Germline assignment: CDR1 SGHRS and CDR2 YFSETQ. The CDR3 nucleotides read TGCGCCAGCAGCTTGGCCATGGGCCCCAAGCCTTACGAGCAGTACTTC. Its protein product is CASSLAMGPKPYEQYF.

This clone was detected once. The V and J genes are TRBV24-1 and TRBJ2-7; D gene uncertain. There are 11 residues in the CDR3. CDR1 KGHDR and CDR2 SFDVKD come from the germline V gene. The V end lost 5 bases, the J end lost 3 bases, and 4 bases lay between the germline ends. CDR3 coding DNA: TGTGCCACCAGTGTCGGCTACGAGCAGTACTTC. It yields the protein CATSVGYEQYF.

The CDR3 nucleotides are TGTGCCAGCAGCTTAGAGAGGAAACTAAATGAGCAGTTCTTC. This codes for CASSLERKLNEQFF. The rearrangement joins TRBV11-3 to TRBJ2-1; D call uncertain. This CDR3 has 14 amino acids. CDR1 SGHNT and CDR2 YENEEA come from the germline V gene. V gave up 0 bases and J gave up 7 bases, with 10 bases separating them.

Only one count was recorded for this clone. This chain connects TRBV9 to TRBJ1-3; TRBD1 might be the D (5 bases). CDR1 and CDR2 (germline): SGDLS, YYNGEE. Trimming stripped 2 bases from V and 2 bases from J, with 11 bases between. The CDR3 is 15 amino acids. The CDR3 coding sequence is TGTGCCAGCAGCGTGAATGGGGCCGCTGGAAACACCATATATTTT. Its protein is CASSVNGAAGNTIYF.

The J gene is TRBJ2-1, the V gene TRBV27, with 11 positions matching TRBD2. Germline CDR1 reads MNHEY; CDR2 reads SMNVEV (reference sequence). Trimming took 5 bases from V and 4 from J; bases not matched to a gene: 7. There are 16 residues in the CDR3. The CDR3 nucleotides read TGTGCCAGCAGTCCCCTGACTAGCGGGACATACAATGAGCAGTTCTTC. Protein sequence: CASSPLTSGTYNEQFF.

The chain combines TRBV11-1 with TRBJ2-1; D perhaps matches TRBD2 (6 bases). The germline V gene has CDR1 SGHAT and CDR2 FQDESV (reference sequence). The CDR3 is made up of 13 amino acids. V lost 2 bases to trimming and J lost 9 bases, with 11 bases between them. CDR3 nucleotides: TGTGCCAGCAGCTTATTACGGGAGTCTGAGCAGTTCTTC. This encodes CASSLLRESEQFF. The full variable domain, rest sourced from reference TRBV11-1 and TRBJ2-1, is EAEVAQSPRYKITEKSQAVAFWCDPISGHATLYWYRQILGQGPELLVQFQDESVVDDSQLPKDRFSAERLKGVDSTLKIQPAELGDSAMYLCASSLLRESEQFFGPGTRLTVL.

The V and J genes are TRBV12-3 or TRBV12-4 and TRBJ2-7; D is ambiguous. Trimming pared 8 bases from V and 2 bases from J, leaving 13 bases between. This CDR3 comprises 13 residues. This chain's CDR3 is CASALRLPYEQYF. CDR3 nucleotide sequence: TGTGCCAGCGCCCTCAGGCTCCCCTACGAGCAGTACTTC.

The rearrangement uses TRBV7-9 and TRBJ2-7, with D possibly being TRBD2 (5 bases). CDR3 length equals 12 residues. Germline lookup yields CDR1 SEHNR and CDR2 FQNEAQ (reference sequence). Trimming took 5 bases from V and 5 from J, leaving 10 bases between them. The CDR3 sequence: CASSATSDEQYF. The CDR3 nucleotides are TGTGCCAGCAGCGCAACTAGTGACGAGCAGTACTTC. Based on the CDR3 plus reference TRBV7-9 and TRBJ2-7, the full variable domain is DTGVSQNPRHKITKRGQNVTFRCDPISEHNRLYWYRQTLGQGPEFLTYFQNEAQLEKSRLLSDRFSAERPKGSFSTLEIQRTEQGDSAMYLCASSATSDEQYFGPGTRLTVT.

The J gene is TRBJ2-5, the V gene TRBV14, with TRBD2 matching 10 bases. The germline V gene has CDR1 SGHDN and CDR2 FVKESK. The CDR3 is 15 amino acids. Losses at the gene ends were 3 bases for V and 5 bases for J; bases not matched to a gene: 6. The DNA of the CDR3 is TGTGCCAGCAGCCACTTAGCGGGAGGTTGGGAGACCCAGTACTTC. Translating it yields CASSHLAGGWETQYF.

V gene TRBV3-1 (or the pseudogene TRBV3-2) combines with J gene TRBJ2-1, with 8 bases that match TRBD2. Germline V CDR1 and CDR2: LGHDT, YNNKEL (reference sequence). Trimming took 0 bases from V and 9 from J; bases not matched to a gene: 7. The CDR3 is made up of 15 amino acids. CDR3 nucleotides: TGTGCCAGCAGCCAAGACCGCCGGGAGGGCGGTGAGCAGTTCTTC. Protein: CASSQDRREGGEQFF.

This clone has only one observation. V and J are TRBV4-1 and TRBJ2-7, with TRBD2 matching 9 bases. CDR3 size: 15 residues. After removal of 3 bases from V and 2 bases from J, the junction contained 5 bases not matched to a gene. Germline V CDR1 and CDR2: MGHRA, YSYEKL. The CDR3 nucleotides are TGCGCCAGCAGCCAGTCGGCTAGCGGGACCTACGAGCAGTACTTC. Translating gives CASSQSASGTYEQYF.

The chain's CDR3 is CASSLAGRAGGSDEQFF. The CDR3 nucleotides are TGTGCCAGCAGCTTAGCCGGACGGGCGGGCGGTTCGGATGAGCAGTTCTTC. The V call is TRBV7-3, the J call TRBJ2-1; D possibly corresponds to TRBD2 (5 bases). Germline assignment: CDR1 SGHTA and CDR2 FQGTGA. Trimming removed 2 bases from V and 8 bases from J, with 22 bases in between. This CDR3 has 17 residues.

The chain links TRBV2 to TRBJ2-2; D may be TRBD1 (5 bases). Between the trimmed V and J ends, which lost 7 bases and 0 bases, there was a span of 12 bases. Germline-derived CDR1 and CDR2 are SNHLY and FYNNEI. There are 15 residues in the CDR3. The CDR3 region has the DNA TGTGCCAGCAATGTGGGGCAATCGAACACCGGGGAGCTGTTTTTT. Translated: CASNVGQSNTGELFF.

The chain employs TRBV10-3 and TRBJ2-7; 10 nucleotides agree with TRBD1. V gave up 2 bases and J gave up 5 bases; unmatched junction bases: 3. Germline values: CDR1 ENHRY, CDR2 SYGVKD. The CDR3 covers 14 residues. The chain's CDR3 is CAISEDRGPNEQYF. The DNA of the CDR3 is TGTGCCATCAGTGAGGACAGGGGGCCCAACGAGCAGTACTTC.

The chain is built from TRBV3-1 (or the pseudogene TRBV3-2) and TRBJ2-1; 7 bases are shared with TRBD2. CDR1 and CDR2 (germline): LGHDT, YNNKEL (reference sequence). The V segment lost 1 base and the J segment 7 bases; nucleotides outside the gene matches: 7. The CDR3 runs 15 residues. Written as DNA, the CDR3 is TGTGCCAGCAGCCAAGTAGGGACTACCCCAAATGAGCAGTTCTTC. As protein: CASSQVGTTPNEQFF.

The J gene is TRBJ2-4, the V gene TRBV28; D may be TRBD1 (6 bases). Germline V lookup: CDR1 MDHEN, CDR2 SYDVKM. Trimming removed 6 bases from V and 0 bases from J, with 18 bases in between. This CDR3 is built from 17 residues. This CDR3 reads CASRPGADPIAKNIQYF. The CDR3 DNA is TGTGCCAGCAGGCCAGGGGCAGACCCCATAGCCAAAAACATTCAGTACTTC.

This chain links TRBV5-6 with TRBJ1-2; 7 positions match TRBD1. This CDR3 region has 14 residues. Losses at the gene ends were 0 bases for V and 2 bases for J; bases not matched to a gene: 1. Looked up from germline, CDR1 is SGHDT and CDR2 is YYEEEE. The CDR3 region is CASSLVGQNYGYTF. The CDR3 DNA reads TGTGCCAGCAGCTTGGTGGGACAGAACTATGGCTACACCTTC. Combining the CDR3 with reference TRBV5-6 and TRBJ1-2 gives the whole variable domain DAGVTQSPTHLIKTRGQQVTLRCSPKSGHDTVSWYQQALGQGPQFIFQYYEEEERQRGNFPDRFSGHQFPNYSSELNVNALLLGDSALYLCASSLVGQNYGYTFGSGTRLTVV.